Presented here are 21 T cell receptor beta chains from one specimen sequenced in a study of cytomegalovirus exposure and HLA in healthy donors. The study ran its PCR with 60 Vbeta and 13 Jbeta primers. Profiled with immunoSEQ multiplex PCR; TCRdb holds only in-frame clones, not every one. This sample yields approximately 170,000 clones, of which approximately 85% are seen a single time; about 2.7% belongs to the top ten. Sequenced input: PBMCs. The receptors were gathered from a young man in good health and CMV-seropositive.

The chain links TRBV7-2 to TRBJ2-1, with 9 bases matching TRBD2. Looked up from germline, CDR1 is SGHTA and CDR2 is FQGNSA. The V gene end was trimmed by 1 base and the J gene end by 10 bases; junction bases not matched to a gene: 2. CDR3 length: 13 residues. As DNA, the CDR3 is TGTGCCAGCAGCTTAGACGCGGGAGGGGAGCAGTTCTTC. Translation: CASSLDAGGEQFF.

The chain joins TRBV6-5 to TRBJ2-2; D unclear. V was pared by 3 bases and J by 4 bases, with 6 bases between. Germline values: CDR1 MNHEY, CDR2 SVGAGI. This CDR3 contains 13 residues. The CDR3 coding sequence is TGTGCCAGCAGTTATTTCCTCACCGGGGAGCTGTTTTTT. Protein product: CASSYFLTGELFF.

The J gene is TRBJ2-5, the V gene TRBV5-6, with a tentative D call TRBD2 (5 bases). V was shortened by 2 bases and J by 1 base, with 6 bases between the two germline ends. Germline V CDR1 and CDR2: SGHDT, YYEEEE. There are 13 residues in the CDR3. CDR3 in amino acids: CASSFRGQETQYF. Written as DNA, the CDR3 is TGTGCCAGCAGCTTCCGGGGCCAAGAGACCCAGTACTTC.

This clone has just one count. V usage is TRBV19 and J usage is TRBJ2-5, with 10 bases fitting TRBD1. This CDR3 is 19 amino acids long. Per the germline V gene, CDR1 is LNHDA and CDR2 is SQIVND (reference sequence). J gave up 5 bases and V 4 bases, and 19 bases lay outside the gene matches. CDR3 loop: CASSNQGVYWTGGPETQYF. The CDR3 DNA sequence: TGTGCCAGTAGTAACCAAGGGGTTTATTGGACAGGGGGACCGGAGACCCAGTACTTC.

The chain carries TRBV7-2 and TRBJ2-7; 7 positions match TRBD2. J gave up 6 bases and V 5 bases, and 7 bases lay outside the gene matches. CDR1 and CDR2 (germline): SGHTA, FQGNSA. This CDR3 comprises 13 residues. The CDR3 protein is CASSRLAGGEQYV. Written as DNA, the CDR3 is TGTGCCAGCAGCCGACTAGCCGGAGGCGAGCAGTACGTC.

The J gene is TRBJ2-2, the V gene TRBV7-9, with 8 bases fitting TRBD2. Looked up from germline, CDR1 is SEHNR and CDR2 is FQNEAQ (reference sequence). Trimming took 7 bases from V and 7 from J; bases not matched to a gene: 11. CDR3 length equals 15 residues. The CDR3 loop is CASTDKYRGGGELFF. The CDR3 nucleotides are TGTGCCAGCACCGACAAGTACCGGGGGGGCGGGGAGCTGTTTTTT.

This clone was seen a few times. The genes are TRBV4-2 and TRBJ1-1; possibly TRBD1 for D (6 bases). V dropped 0 bases and J dropped 0 bases, with 20 bases sitting between them. The CDR3 covers 19 residues. Germline CDR1 and CDR2: LGHNA and YNFKEQ. CDR3 sequence: CASSQEGPAGEGVNTEAFF. The CDR3 DNA reads as TGTGCCAGCAGCCAAGAAGGTCCGGCAGGGGAGGGGGTGAACACTGAAGCTTTCTTT.

This sequence joins TRBV7-6 and TRBJ2-1; 9 nucleotides agree with TRBD2. Trimming removed 4 bases from V and 4 bases from J; junction bases left unmatched: 5. This CDR3 is built from 15 residues. Per the germline V gene, CDR1 is SGHVS and CDR2 is FNYEAQ. The CDR3 DNA reads TGTGCCAGCAGCTCTTTTAGCGGGAGTTACAATGAGCAGTTCTTC. Protein product: CASSSFSGSYNEQFF.

The gene calls are TRBV18 and TRBJ2-1, with 11 bases fitting TRBD2. The J segment lost 5 bases and the V segment lost 2 bases, leaving 5 bases of the junction unmatched. The CDR3 extends over 16 amino acids. The germline CDR1 and CDR2 sequences are KGHSH and LQKENI. The CDR3 bases are TGTGCCAGCTCACCATCCTTAGCGGGAGGGGACAATGAGCAGTTCTTC. Amino acids: CASSPSLAGGDNEQFF. Full variable domain (remainder filled in from reference TRBV18 and TRBJ2-1): NAGVMQNPRHLVRRRGQEARLRCSPMKGHSHVYWYRQLPEEGLKFMVYLQKENIIDESGMPKERFSAEFPKEGPSILRIQQVVRGDSAAYFCASSPSLAGGDNEQFFGPGTRLTVL.

Note on this clone: One end of the junction is discordant with germline, which a read error may explain. This chain links TRBV30 with TRBJ2-3, with 11 bases lining up with TRBD2. The germline V gene has CDR1 GTSNPN and CDR2 SVGIG (reference sequence). This CDR3 is 12 amino acids long. CDR3 DNA sequence: TGTGCCTGGAGTGTCACACTAGCGGGAGTGGTATTT. It encodes CAWSVTLAGVVF.

This clone was detected only once. V usage is TRBV12-5 and J usage is TRBJ2-1; 12 bases fit TRBD2. The V segment lost 4 bases and the J segment 8 bases; nucleotides outside the gene matches: 9. The CDR3 totals 16 residues. The germline CDR1 and CDR2 sequences are LGHNT and FRNRAP. The CDR3 DNA is TGTGCTAGTGGTTCCTCCCAGACTAGCGGGAGAGATGAGCAGTTCTTC. Encoded protein: CASGSSQTSGRDEQFF. Full variable domain (rest looked up from reference TRBV12-5 and TRBJ2-1): DARVTQTPRHKVTEMGQEVTMRCQPILGHNTVFWYRQTMMQGLELLAYFRNRAPLDDSGMPKDRFSAEMPDATLATLKIQPSEPRDSAVYFCASGSSQTSGRDEQFFGPGTRLTVL.

The chain is built from TRBV19 and TRBJ1-1; D may be TRBD1 (5 bases). The CDR3 extends over 15 amino acids. V lost 5 bases, J lost 6 bases, and 19 bases lay in between. Germline assignment: CDR1 LNHDA and CDR2 SQIVND (reference sequence). CDR3 sequence reads: CASSFQGGLVAEAFF. The CDR3 nucleotides read TGTGCCAGTAGTTTTCAGGGAGGGTTAGTCGCTGAAGCTTTCTTT.

The rearrangement joins TRBV18 to TRBJ1-5; 9 positions match TRBD1. J was trimmed by 0 bases and V by 5 bases; bases with no gene match: 14. CDR3 length: 19 amino acids. Germline assignment: CDR1 KGHSH and CDR2 LQKENI. The CDR3 region is CASSAKGQGRGNSNQPQHF. CDR3 DNA: TGTGCCAGCTCAGCGAAGGGACAGGGAAGGGGGAATAGCAATCAGCCCCAGCATTTT.

The J gene is TRBJ2-2, the V gene TRBV11-3; 10 nucleotides agree with TRBD2. V dropped 8 bases and J dropped 5; count of bases not matched to a gene: 5. Germline V gives CDR1 SGHNT, CDR2 YENEEA. The CDR3 totals 14 residues. CDR3 DNA sequence: TGTGCCAGCCAAAGCGGGAGGGGAACCGGGGAGCTGTTTTTT. It codes for CASQSGRGTGELFF.

The chain has TRBV2 and TRBJ2-7, with D possibly TRBD2 on 6 matching bases. Germline CDR1 and CDR2: SNHLY and FYNNEI. V lost 3 bases to trimming and J lost 5 bases, with 26 bases between them. The CDR3 contains 18 residues. This chain's CDR3 is CASSEGGRRGLNSNEQYV. In DNA, the CDR3 is TGTGCCAGCAGTGAGGGGGGTCGACGAGGGTTAAACAGTAACGAGCAGTACGTC.

The V gene is TRBV5-4, the J gene TRBJ2-1; 7 bases line up with TRBD2. The V and J ends lost 0 bases and 6 bases, in that order; junction bases with no gene match: 0. CDR1 SGHNT and CDR2 YYREEE come from the germline V gene (reference sequence). CDR3 size: 13 residues. CDR3 bases: TGTGCCAGCAGCTTGGGCGGGAGCAATGAGCAGTTCTTC. Its translation is CASSLGGSNEQFF.

This sequence joins TRBV7-9 and TRBJ1-1, with TRBD1 identical over 7 bases. The J segment lost 8 bases and the V segment lost 4 bases, leaving 10 bases of the junction unmatched. Germline lookup yields CDR1 SEHNR and CDR2 FQNEAQ (reference sequence). The CDR3 is made up of 14 amino acids. The CDR3 nucleotides are TGTGCCAGCAGCTCTGTGACAGGGTTCTCCGAAGCTTTCTTT. Protein: CASSSVTGFSEAFF.

V and J are TRBV11-3 and TRBJ2-5, with D possibly being TRBD2 (6 bases). The CDR3 loop spans 14 amino acids. Germline V CDR1 and CDR2: SGHNT, YENEEA. Trimming stripped 5 bases from V and 0 bases from J, with 10 bases between. The CDR3 coding sequence is TGTGCCAGCAGCCCATCGGGGGACCAAGAGACCCAGTACTTC. As protein: CASSPSGDQETQYF.

This clone has just one count. The chain uses TRBV5-1 and TRBJ2-7; D is perhaps TRBD1 (6 bases). Trimming took 2 bases from V and 5 from J, leaving 8 bases between them. The germline V gene has CDR1 SGHRS and CDR2 YFSETQ. CDR3 size: 12 residues. Here the CDR3 DNA reads TGCGCCAGCAGCTTTTCAGGGGACGAGCAGTACTTC. Its protein is CASSFSGDEQYF.

This chain connects TRBV10-3 to TRBJ1-2; 7 nucleotides match TRBD1. With 4 bases clipped from V and 2 bases from J, the junction kept 1 base outside the gene matches. Germline CDR1 is ENHRY and CDR2 is SYGVKD. The CDR3 length is 13 residues. CDR3 amino acids: CAISGQGNYGYTF. In DNA, the CDR3 is TGTGCCATCAGTGGACAGGGCAACTATGGCTACACCTTC.

The V call is TRBV4-1, the J call TRBJ1-2; weak D call: TRBD1 (5 bases). The CDR3 length is 13 residues. In germline, CDR1 is MGHRA, CDR2 YSYEKL. V lost 3 bases and J lost 3, with 8 bases in between. CDR3: CASSHTGDYGYTF. The CDR3 DNA follows: TGCGCCAGCAGCCATACAGGAGACTATGGCTACACCTTC.